This T cell receptor (beta chain) was recorded in a study of cytomegalovirus exposure and HLA in healthy donors. The overall study: Inside one of the first data releases sat 75 million to 100 million unique TCRs taken from HLA-typed donors.

Trimming pared 2 bases from V and 4 bases from J, leaving 15 bases between. The CDR3 runs to 16 residues. CDR1 and CDR2 (germline): SGHTA, FQGNSA. PCR involved 60 Vbeta and 13 Jbeta primers. Sequencing used immunoSEQ multiplex PCR; TCRdb keeps in-frame clones, though not all of them. The sample comprises roughly 100,000 clones, roughly 15% of which are singletons, and around 0.86% rests with the top ten. Nominally healthy donors provided the samples, though records likely missed some immune exposures. V usage is TRBV7-2 and J usage is TRBJ1-3; tentatively, D is TRBD1 (6 bases). Sequencing was performed on PBMCs. The clonotype comes from a female donor in good health and CMV-seronegative. CDR3 nucleotides: TGTGCCAGCAGCTTAAATAAGGGGGTGGGAGGAAACACCATATATTTT. Amino acids: CASSLNKGVGGNTIYF.